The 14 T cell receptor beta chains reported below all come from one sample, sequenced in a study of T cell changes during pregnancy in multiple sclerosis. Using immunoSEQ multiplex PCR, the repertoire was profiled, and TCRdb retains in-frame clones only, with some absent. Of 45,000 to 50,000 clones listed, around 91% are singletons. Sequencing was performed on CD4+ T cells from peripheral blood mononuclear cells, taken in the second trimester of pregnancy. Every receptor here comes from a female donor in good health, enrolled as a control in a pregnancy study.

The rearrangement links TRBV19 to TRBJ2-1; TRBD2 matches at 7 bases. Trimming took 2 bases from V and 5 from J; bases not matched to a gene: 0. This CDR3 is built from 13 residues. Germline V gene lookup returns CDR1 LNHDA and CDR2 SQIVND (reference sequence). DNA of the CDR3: TGTGCCAGTAGTATACTAGCGGACAATGAGCAGTTCTTC. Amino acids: CASSILADNEQFF.

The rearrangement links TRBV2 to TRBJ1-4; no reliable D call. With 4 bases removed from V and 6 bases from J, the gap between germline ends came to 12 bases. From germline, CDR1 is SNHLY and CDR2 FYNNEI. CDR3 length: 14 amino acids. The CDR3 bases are TGTGCCAGCAGTGGTTCAGCTAGTCATGAAAAACTGTTTTTT. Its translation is CASSGSASHEKLFF.

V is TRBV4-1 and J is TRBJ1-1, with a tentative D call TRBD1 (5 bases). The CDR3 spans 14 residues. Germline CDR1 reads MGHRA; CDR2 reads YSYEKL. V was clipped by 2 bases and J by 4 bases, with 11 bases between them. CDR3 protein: CASSQQGVGTEAFF. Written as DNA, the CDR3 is TGCGCCAGCAGCCAACAGGGTGTTGGCACTGAAGCTTTCTTT.

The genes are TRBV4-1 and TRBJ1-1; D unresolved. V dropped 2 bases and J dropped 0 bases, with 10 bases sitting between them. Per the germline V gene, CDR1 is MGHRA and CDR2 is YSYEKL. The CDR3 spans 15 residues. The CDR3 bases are TGCGCCAGCAGCCAATCCCCCACTGTGAACACTGAAGCTTTCTTT. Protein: CASSQSPTVNTEAFF.

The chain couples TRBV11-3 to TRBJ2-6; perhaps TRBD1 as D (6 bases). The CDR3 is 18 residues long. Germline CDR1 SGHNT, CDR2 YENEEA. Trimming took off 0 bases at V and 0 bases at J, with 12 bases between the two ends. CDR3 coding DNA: TGTGCCAGCAGCTTAGATACAGGGCCCACCTCTGGGGCCAACGTCCTGACTTTC. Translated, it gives CASSLDTGPTSGANVLTF.

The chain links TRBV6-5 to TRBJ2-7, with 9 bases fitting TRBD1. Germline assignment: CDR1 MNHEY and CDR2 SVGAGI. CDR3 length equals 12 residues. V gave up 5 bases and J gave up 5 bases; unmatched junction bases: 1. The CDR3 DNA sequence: TGTGCCAGCAGTCGACAGGGGGACGAGCAGTACTTC. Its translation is CASSRQGDEQYF.

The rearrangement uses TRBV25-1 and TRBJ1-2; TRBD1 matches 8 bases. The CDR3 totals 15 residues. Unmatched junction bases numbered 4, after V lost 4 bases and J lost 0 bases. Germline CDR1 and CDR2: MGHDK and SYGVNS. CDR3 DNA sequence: TGTGCCAGCAGTGCCTCGGACAGGGCTAACTATGGCTACACCTTC. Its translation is CASSASDRANYGYTF.

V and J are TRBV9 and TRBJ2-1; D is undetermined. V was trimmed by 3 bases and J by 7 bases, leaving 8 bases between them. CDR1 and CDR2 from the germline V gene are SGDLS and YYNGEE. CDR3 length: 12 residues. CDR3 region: CASSAFENEQFF. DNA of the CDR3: TGTGCCAGCAGCGCATTTGAGAATGAGCAGTTCTTC.

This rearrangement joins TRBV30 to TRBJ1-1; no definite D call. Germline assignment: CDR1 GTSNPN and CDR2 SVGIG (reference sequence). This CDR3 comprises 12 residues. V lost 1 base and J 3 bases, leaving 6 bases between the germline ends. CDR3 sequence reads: CAWSGTYTEAFF. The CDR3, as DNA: TGTGCCTGGAGTGGAACATACACTGAAGCTTTCTTT.

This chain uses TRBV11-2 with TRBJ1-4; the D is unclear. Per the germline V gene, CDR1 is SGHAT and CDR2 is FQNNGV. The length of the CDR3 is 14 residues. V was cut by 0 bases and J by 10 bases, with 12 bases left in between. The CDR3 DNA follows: TGTGCCAGCAGCTTAGAGAGGGCGGGCGGAAAACTGTTTTTT. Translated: CASSLERAGGKLFF. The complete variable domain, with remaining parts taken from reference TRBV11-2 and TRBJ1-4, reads EAGVAQSPRYKIIEKRQSVAFWCNPISGHATLYWYQQILGQGPKLLIQFQNNGVVDDSQLPKDRFSAERLKGVDSTLKIQPAKLEDSAVYLCASSLERAGGKLFFGSGTQLSVL.

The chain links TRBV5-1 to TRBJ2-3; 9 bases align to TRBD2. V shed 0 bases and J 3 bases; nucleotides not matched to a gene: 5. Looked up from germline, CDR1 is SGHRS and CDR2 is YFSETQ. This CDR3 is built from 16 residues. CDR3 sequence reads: CASSLGGGAATDTQYF. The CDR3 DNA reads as TGCGCCAGCAGCTTGGGCGGGGGGGCAGCGACAGATACGCAGTATTTT.

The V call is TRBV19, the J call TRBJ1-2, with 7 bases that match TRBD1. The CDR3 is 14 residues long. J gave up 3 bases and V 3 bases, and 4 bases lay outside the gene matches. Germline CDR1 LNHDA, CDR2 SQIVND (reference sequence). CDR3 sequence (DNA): TGTGCCAGTAGTATGACAGGGAACGACTATGGCTACACCTTC. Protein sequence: CASSMTGNDYGYTF.

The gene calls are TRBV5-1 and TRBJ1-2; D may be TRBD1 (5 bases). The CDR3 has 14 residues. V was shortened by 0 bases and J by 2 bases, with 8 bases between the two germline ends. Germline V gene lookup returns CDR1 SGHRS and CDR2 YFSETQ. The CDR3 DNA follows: TGCGCCAGCAGCTTGGACGGGGGAAACTATGGCTACACCTTC. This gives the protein CASSLDGGNYGYTF.

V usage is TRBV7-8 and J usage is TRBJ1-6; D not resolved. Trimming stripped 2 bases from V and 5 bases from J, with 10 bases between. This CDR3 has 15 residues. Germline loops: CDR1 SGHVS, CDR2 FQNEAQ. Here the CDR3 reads CASSLSRPDNSPLHF. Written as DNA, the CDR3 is TGTGCCAGCAGCTTATCTAGACCGGATAATTCACCCCTCCACTTT.